This T cell receptor beta chain was captured in a study of T cell responses to AZD1222 COVID-19 vaccine. The protocol was immunoSEQ multiplex PCR, while the TCRdb copy is restricted to in-frame clones and leaves out a portion. The sample comprises over 150,000 clones, around 88% of which are singletons, and 11% rests with the top ten. The study pooled second doses at about 4 or about 12 weeks. The CDR3 consists of 14 residues. V shed 2 bases and J shed 4 bases, with 11 bases lying between them. CDR1 KGHSH and CDR2 LQKENI come from the germline V gene. This clone was seen just once. Antigen specificity is unknown. Whole-study results and caveats: Unmutated variant regions are reportedly the target of nearly half of TCRs that are spike-specific. Sampling that yielded the repertoires occurred only after the peak T cell response. At 160-218 and 743-854, vaccine-associated CD4 TCRs were dominant, and they spanned spike.

The TCR comes from an adult who received the AZD1222 COVID-19 vaccine. This material consisted of peripheral blood, taken 28 days after the second AZD1222 dose. The chain links TRBV18 to TRBJ1-2, with D unresolved. The CDR3 loop reads CASSPERESYGYTF. In DNA, the CDR3 is TGTGCCAGCTCACCAGAGAGGGAGAGCTATGGCTACACCTTC.